These T cell receptor beta chains were read from a single sample in a study of blood T cells in healthy people across ages. TCRdb itself ran the 5' RACE reads through MiXCR, one entry per CDR3 protein. The sample has 800,000 or so distinct CDR3 sequences; roughly 25% are singletons. This sample was shared with a second study, whose subject was T cells of mothers and their children.

The material sequenced was blood. These receptors all stem from a boy under 18 in good health. The CDR3 runs from the conserved cysteine through the conserved F or W. Fields, in order: V gene, clone size, D gene, J gene, CDR3 DNA, CDR3 protein. The D gene is left open where the match is weak. Only part of the rows carry a size: once, few, many, or a class if the clone is expanded.

>TRBV28|-|-|TRBJ2-7
TGTGCCAGCAGCGTAGATAGATACGAGCAGTACTTC
CASSVDRYEQYF
>TRBV7-2|-|TRBD1|TRBJ2-6
TGTGCCAGCAGCGCTGGGACAGCACAGCCTTTCTCTGGGGCCAACGTCCTGACTTTC
CASSAGTAQPFSGANVLTF
>TRBV19|-|TRBD1|TRBJ2-6
TGTGCCAGTAGGAGCCGACAGGGCTCTGGGGCCAACGTCCTGACTTTC
CASRSRQGSGANVLTF
>TRBV18|-|TRBD1|TRBJ1-2
TGTGCCAGCTCACCACCCGAGGACAGGGGCAGTTATGGCTACACCTTC
CASSPPEDRGSYGYTF
>TRBV29-1|-|-|TRBJ2-2
TGCAGCGTTGAAGTTTCGGGGCCAATGAACACCGGGGAGCTGTTTTTT
CSVEVSGPMNTGELFF
>TRBV3-1|-|-|TRBJ2-1
TGTGCCAGCAGCCAAGATCTGAGCCTCTTCGACTACAATGAGCAGTTCTTC
CASSQDLSLFDYNEQFF
>TRBV7-8|-|-|TRBJ2-7
TGTGCCAGCAGCTTAGCACAGAACTACGAGCAGTACTTC
CASSLAQNYEQYF
>TRBV15|-|TRBD1|TRBJ2-4
TGTGCCTCTGAACAGGGGGCCCTTACCCCCGCGGCCAAAAACATTCAGTACTTC
CASEQGALTPAAKNIQYF
>TRBV29-1|few|-|TRBJ2-1
TGCAGCGTTGGGGTTTCGGACTCCGCTTACAATGAGCAGTTCTTC
CSVGVSDSAYNEQFF
>TRBV9|-|-|TRBJ2-3
TGTGCCAGCAGCGTAGAGGGAGGCGGAGATACGCAGTATTTT
CASSVEGGGDTQYF
>TRBV28|once|TRBD2|TRBJ2-3
TGTGCCAGCAGTTTCTGGGGGGGAGGGATGGAAGATACGCAGTATTTT
CASSFWGGGMEDTQYF
>TRBV7-9|few|-|TRBJ1-1
TGTGCCAGCAGCAGATCGGGGGGCGGGGAAGCTTTCTTT
CASSRSGGGEAFF
>TRBV9|-|TRBD2|TRBJ2-5
TGTGCCAGCAGCGCCCAACTTATGCATAAACGTAGCGGGGTTAGAGGGAAAGGGACAGAGACCCAGTACTTC
CASSAQLMHKRSGVRGKGTETQYF
>TRBV28|few|-|TRBJ2-6
TGTGCCAGCAGCGAACGACAGTTCTCTGGGGCCAACGTCCTGACTTTC
CASSERQFSGANVLTF
>TRBV29-1|few|-|TRBJ2-7
TGCAGCGTTGGCGGAGGCGGCCCCTACGAGCAGTACTTC
CSVGGGGPYEQYF
>TRBV7-9|many|-|TRBJ2-7
TGTGCCAGCAGCCCGGCTCTCGAGCAGTACTTC
CASSPALEQYF
>TRBV12-3/TRBV12-4|-|TRBD1|TRBJ2-7
TGTGCCAGCAGTTCATTTCCGACAGGGCGAGACTACGAGCAGTACTTC
CASSSFPTGRDYEQYF
>TRBV12-3/TRBV12-4|few|-|TRBJ2-5
TGTGCCAGCAGTTTGCGGCAGTACTGGGAGACCCAGTACTTC
CASSLRQYWETQYF
>TRBV6-6|-|-|TRBJ2-5
TGTGCCAGCAGTTACGAGGGTCCCCGGCGGGCCCAGTACTTC
CASSYEGPRRAQYF
>TRBV28|-|-|TRBJ2-5
TGTGCCAGCAGTTTTCCGATTCAAAACAGGCATCAAGAGACCCAGTACTTC
CASSFPIQNRHQETQYF
>TRBV4-3|few|-|TRBJ1-2
TGCGCCAGCAGCCAAGATCTCGTCAGCCCTAACTATGGCTACACCTTC
CASSQDLVSPNYGYTF
>TRBV6-5|-|TRBD1|TRBJ2-5
TGTGCCAGTACCAGACAGGGATCAGAGACCCAGTACTTC
CASTRQGSETQYF
>TRBV11-2|few|-|TRBJ1-4
TGTGCCAGCAGCGGATGGGAGCCTGCAACTAATGAAAAACTGTTTTTT
CASSGWEPATNEKLFF